These 30 T cell receptor beta chains came from one sample sequenced in a study of cytomegalovirus exposure and HLA in healthy donors (dated by TCRdb to the late 2010s). Preparation of the library involved the immunoSEQ multiplex PCR assay. For the multiplex PCR, a mixture combining 60 forward primers for TCR Vbeta segments and 13 reverse primers for TCR Jbeta segments was used. TCRdb carries this immuneACCESS record with in-frame sequences only. Its versions omit some clonotypes, under half of them owing to an unresolved V gene in the studies checked, with the rest unexplained. The sample yields some 150,000 clones; 70% to 80% were counted once. Approximately 1.8% of the sample comes from the top ten. Sample: PBMCs. The receptors come from a female donor in good health and CMV-seropositive.

The chain joins TRBV14 to TRBJ1-1; 7 bases line up with TRBD1. V shed 3 bases, J shed 4 bases, and the junction held 5 bases outside the gene matches. Germline-derived CDR1 and CDR2 are SGHDN and FVKESK. This CDR3 spans 14 amino acids. CDR3 nucleotide sequence: TGTGCCAGCAGCCAGACAGGGTCGGGCACTGAAGCTTTCTTT. Translated: CASSQTGSGTEAFF.

The chain has TRBV6-4 and TRBJ2-3, with D possibly TRBD1 on 6 matching bases. The germline V gene encodes CDR1 MRHNA and CDR2 SNTAGT. Trimming removed 5 bases from V and 1 base from J, with 13 bases in between. There are 15 residues in the CDR3. The CDR3: CASSQQGYGTDTQYF. The CDR3 nucleotides read TGTGCCAGCAGTCAACAGGGTTATGGCACAGATACGCAGTATTTT.

The V and J genes are TRBV5-6 and TRBJ1-1; 9 bases line up with TRBD1. CDR1 SGHDT and CDR2 YYEEEE come from the germline V gene. There are 16 residues in the CDR3. Trimming took 4 bases from V and 2 from J; bases not matched to a gene: 9. The DNA of the CDR3 is TGTGCCAGCAGCAAACCCGGGACAGGGATTAACACTGAAGCTTTCTTT. This codes for CASSKPGTGINTEAFF.

The rearrangement uses TRBV28 and TRBJ2-3, with D uncertain. Germline assignment: CDR1 MDHEN and CDR2 SYDVKM. Trimming stripped 5 bases from V and 2 bases from J, with 5 bases between. The CDR3 runs 12 residues. The CDR3, as DNA: TGTGCCAGCAGTCCATCCACAGATACGCAGTATTTT. This gives the protein CASSPSTDTQYF.

This chain uses TRBV7-2 with TRBJ2-5, with 8 bases that match TRBD2. Germline V lookup: CDR1 SGHTA, CDR2 FQGNSA. Germline trimming cut 4 bases from V and 4 bases from J; bases unmatched to any gene: 11. This CDR3 region has 16 residues. The CDR3 DNA follows: TGTGCCAGCAGCTCCGCGGGAGCGGGAGCTGGAGAGACCCAGTACTTC. Amino acid sequence: CASSSAGAGAGETQYF.

The V gene is TRBV19, the J gene TRBJ2-7, with TRBD1 matching over 9 bases. Per germline, CDR1 LNHDA and CDR2 SQIVND (reference sequence). CDR3 length: 15 amino acids. J gave up 2 bases and V 2 bases, and 4 bases lay outside the gene matches. CDR3 in DNA: TGTGCCAGTAGTATAAGACGGACAGGGGCCTACGAGCAGTACTTC. Translating it yields CASSIRRTGAYEQYF.

This clone was observed a few times. The chain uses TRBV28 and TRBJ1-1, with TRBD1 matching over 7 bases. Germline loops: CDR1 MDHEN, CDR2 SYDVKM. The V gene end was trimmed by 1 base and the J gene end by 11 bases; junction bases not matched to a gene: 4. This CDR3 comprises 12 residues. CDR3 in DNA: TGTGCCAGCAGTTTATTAGGCAGGGGGGCTTTCTTT. It translates to CASSLLGRGAFF.

The gene calls are TRBV5-1 and TRBJ1-5; a possible D gene is TRBD1 (6 bases). CDR3 length: 15 amino acids. V was cut by 3 bases and J by 7 bases, with 17 bases left in between. Looked up from germline, CDR1 is SGHRS and CDR2 is YFSETQ. CDR3 in DNA: TGCGCCAGCAGCTCCGATGGGGGGGCACAGCAGCCCCAGCATTTT. This gives the protein CASSSDGGAQQPQHF.

J is TRBJ1-2 and V is TRBV2; a possible D gene is TRBD1 (5 bases). Trimming left V 7 bases short and J 5 bases short, with 35 bases between. The CDR3 runs to 20 residues. From germline, CDR1 is SNHLY and CDR2 FYNNEI. The chain's CDR3 is CASNGGAGEGAEVLKYGYTF. CDR3 nucleotides: TGTGCCAGCAACGGGGGAGCTGGGGAGGGAGCCGAGGTCCTTAAGTATGGCTACACCTTC.

The chain is built from TRBV23-1 and TRBJ2-5; D is perhaps TRBD1 (5 bases). TRBV23-1 counts as an open reading frame of uncertain function. Trimming took 0 bases from V and 2 from J, leaving 16 bases between them. The CDR3 contains 17 residues. In nucleotides, the CDR3 is TGCGCCAGCAGTCAATCGCCGACAGATTCACGGCAAGAGACCCAGTACTTC. It encodes CASSQSPTDSRQETQYF.

This clone showed up just a few times. The chain links TRBV6-5 to TRBJ2-1; 7 positions match TRBD2. V lost 6 bases, J lost 3 bases, and 5 bases stayed unmatched. The CDR3 consists of 14 residues. From germline, CDR1 is MNHEY and CDR2 SVGAGI. The CDR3 DNA sequence: TGTGCCAGCAGAGACAGCGGGGACTACAATGAGCAGTTCTTC. The encoded protein is CASRDSGDYNEQFF.

CDR3 nucleotide sequence: TGTGCCAGCAGTTACAGGGGTGGCAATCAGCCCCAGCATTTT. Amino acid sequence: CASSYRGGNQPQHF. The chain links TRBV6-5 to TRBJ1-5, with TRBD1 as a possible D gene (5 bases). This CDR3 region has 14 residues. Looked up from germline, CDR1 is MNHEY and CDR2 is SVGAGI. V was pared by 2 bases and J by 2 bases, with 7 bases between.

The J gene is TRBJ1-1, the V gene TRBV28; D may be TRBD1 (6 bases). Germline loops: CDR1 MDHEN, CDR2 SYDVKM. V dropped 7 bases and J dropped 9 bases, with 18 bases sitting between them. This CDR3 spans 13 amino acids. In nucleotides, the CDR3 is TGTGCCAGCACCCTTGGAATAGGACAGAAAGCTTTCTTT. Translating it yields CASTLGIGQKAFF.

This clone appeared a few times. The CDR3 here is CASGQGFAGANVLTF. CDR3 nucleotides: TGTGCCAGCGGGCAGGGTTTTGCTGGGGCCAACGTCCTGACTTTC. The chain joins TRBV6-6 to TRBJ2-6; possibly TRBD1 for D (5 bases). The CDR3 is 15 amino acids. Between the trimmed V and J ends, which lost 8 bases and 2 bases, there was a span of 13 bases. The V gene's germline CDR1 is MNHNY and CDR2 SVGAGI (reference sequence).

Only a few counts were recorded for this clone. The chain carries TRBV5-1 and TRBJ2-2, with TRBD1 as a possible D gene (6 bases). CDR1 SGHRS and CDR2 YFSETQ come from the germline V gene. V was pared by 0 bases and J by 6 bases, with 12 bases between. The length of the CDR3 is 15 residues. The CDR3 region has the DNA TGCGCCAGCAGCTTGGGACAGGCCGGGGCCGGGGAGCTGTTTTTT. As protein: CASSLGQAGAGELFF.

The V and J genes are TRBV14 and TRBJ2-1; 7 bases match TRBD2. From germline, CDR1 is SGHDN and CDR2 FVKESK. CDR3 length: 9 residues. Trimming at V came to 10 bases and at J to 9 bases, leaving 0 bases not matched to a gene. The CDR3 DNA is TGTGCCACGGGGGGTGAGCAGTTCTTC. It specifies CATGGEQFF. Variable domain in full (rest from reference TRBV14 and TRBJ2-1): EAGVTQFPSHSVIEKGQTVTLRCDPISGHDNLYWYRRVMGKEIKFLLHFVKESKQDESGMPNNRFLAERTGGTYSTLKVQPAELEDSGVYFCATGGEQFFGPGTRLTVL.

The V call is TRBV2, the J call TRBJ1-3, with 7 nucleotides matching TRBD1. Trimming at V came to 8 bases and at J to 0 bases, leaving 28 bases not matched to a gene. Germline V gene lookup returns CDR1 SNHLY and CDR2 FYNNEI. The CDR3 runs 22 residues. The CDR3 loop is CASPNPGNKDLLTGISGNTIYF. CDR3 DNA sequence: TGTGCCAGCCCAAATCCGGGTAACAAGGATCTACTGACAGGGATCTCTGGAAACACCATATATTTT.

This chain joins TRBV18 and TRBJ1-4; TRBD1 is a possible D gene (5 bases). Looked up from germline, CDR1 is KGHSH and CDR2 is LQKENI. The V and J ends lost 1 base and 8 bases respectively, with 17 bases between them. The CDR3 totals 16 residues. Here the CDR3 DNA reads TGTGCCAGCTCACCACGGCAGGGAAACCTGGGAGAAAAACTGTTTTTT. Translated: CASSPRQGNLGEKLFF.

The chain joins TRBV5-1 to TRBJ1-1; maybe TRBD1 (5 bases). Germline lookup yields CDR1 SGHRS and CDR2 YFSETQ. CDR3 size: 15 residues. With 4 bases removed from V and 0 bases from J, the gap between germline ends came to 13 bases. The CDR3 region is CASSPSGGLNTEAFF. The CDR3 region has the DNA TGCGCCAGCAGCCCCAGCGGGGGTTTGAACACTGAAGCTTTCTTT. The whole variable domain, filled in from reference TRBV5-1 and TRBJ1-1, reads KAGVTQTPRYLIKTRGQQVTLSCSPISGHRSVSWYQQTPGQGLQFLFEYFSETQRNKGNFPGRFSGRQFSNSRSEMNVSTLELGDSALYLCASSPSGGLNTEAFFGQGTRLTVV.

This clone was detected a few times. The chain joins TRBV6-1 to TRBJ1-4, with TRBD1 as a possible D gene (5 bases). Germline lookup yields CDR1 MNHNS and CDR2 SASEGT. V lost 7 bases, J lost 5 bases, and 11 bases lay in between. There are 13 residues in the CDR3. Written as DNA, the CDR3 is TGTGCCAGCATCCTACCAGGGAATGAAAAACTGTTTTTT. Amino acids: CASILPGNEKLFF.

The rearrangement joins TRBV7-9 to TRBJ1-4; no clear D. Trimming took off 2 bases at V and 0 bases at J, with 4 bases between the two ends. This CDR3 has 14 amino acids. Per the germline V gene, CDR1 is SEHNR and CDR2 is FQNEAQ (reference sequence). This CDR3 is CASSLQTTNEKLFF. CDR3 nucleotides: TGTGCCAGCAGCTTACAAACAACTAATGAAAAACTGTTTTTT. The variable domain in full, completed from reference TRBV7-9 and TRBJ1-4, reads DTGVSQNPRHKITKRGQNVTFRCDPISEHNRLYWYRQTLGQGPEFLTYFQNEAQLEKSRLLSDRFSAERPKGSFSTLEIQRTEQGDSAMYLCASSLQTTNEKLFFGSGTQLSVL.

The V and J genes are TRBV12-5 and TRBJ2-5, with TRBD2 as a possible D gene (6 bases). V was shortened by 5 bases and J by 7 bases, with 8 bases between the two germline ends. The germline V gene encodes CDR1 LGHNT and CDR2 FRNRAP. The CDR3 is 11 amino acids. This CDR3 is CASGAGGTQYF. DNA for the CDR3: TGTGCTAGTGGTGCCGGGGGGACCCAGTACTTC.

V and J are TRBV29-1 and TRBJ2-1, with D possibly TRBD2 on 5 matching bases. Per germline, CDR1 SQVTM and CDR2 ANQGSEA. This CDR3 is built from 14 residues. V was cut by 7 bases and J by 0 bases, with 13 bases left in between. CDR3 in amino acids: CSAEGPPSYNEQFF. The CDR3 region has the DNA TGCAGCGCCGAGGGCCCCCCCTCCTACAATGAGCAGTTCTTC.

This clone appeared a few times. The rearrangement links TRBV5-8 to TRBJ2-3; a weak D match, TRBD2 (5 bases). V was pared by 5 bases and J by 3 bases, with 13 bases between. The CDR3 contains 14 residues. Germline V gives CDR1 SGHTS, CDR2 YDEGEE. The CDR3 DNA is TGTGCCAGCAGTCGGACTTGGAGGACAGATACGCAGTATTTT. This codes for CASSRTWRTDTQYF.

The J gene is TRBJ2-5, the V gene TRBV7-9; no reliable D call. CDR1 is SEHNR and CDR2 is FQNEAQ in the germline V gene (reference sequence). This CDR3 is 11 amino acids long. V was pared by 5 bases and J by 4 bases, with 5 bases between. The CDR3: CASSAGETQYF. The CDR3 nucleotides are TGTGCCAGCAGCGCCGGAGAGACCCAGTACTTC.

In this sample, this clone turned up once. The chain employs TRBV14 and TRBJ2-6; 12 nucleotides align to TRBD1. Germline lookup yields CDR1 SGHDN and CDR2 FVKESK. The CDR3 length is 21 residues. The junction had 13 bases not matched to a gene; V was cut back by 0 bases and J by 4 bases. In DNA, the CDR3 is TGTGCCAGCAGCCAAGAAACTGCCTTGGGACAGGGGGCGGGAGGGGCCAACGTCCTGACTTTC. This translates into CASSQETALGQGAGGANVLTF.

The J gene is TRBJ2-7, the V gene TRBV5-4; TRBD1 matches at 7 bases. There are 15 residues in the CDR3. V was pared by 4 bases and J by 0 bases, with 7 bases of the junction left unmatched. Germline-derived CDR1 and CDR2 are SGHNT and YYREEE (reference sequence). CDR3 amino acids: CASSEGQTSSYEQYF. In DNA, the CDR3 is TGTGCCAGCAGCGAGGGACAGACCAGCTCCTACGAGCAGTACTTC.

The chain is built from TRBV5-1 and TRBJ2-6, with D perhaps TRBD2 (5 bases). Germline V gives CDR1 SGHRS, CDR2 YFSETQ. Trimming left V 6 bases short and J 1 base short, with 20 bases between. This CDR3 is 18 amino acids long. The CDR3 reads CASKNLSGEGSGANVLTF. CDR3 coding DNA: TGCGCCAGCAAAAATTTATCCGGGGAAGGGTCTGGGGCCAACGTCCTGACTTTC. Full variable domain (outside the CDR3, taken from reference TRBV5-1 and TRBJ2-6): KAGVTQTPRYLIKTRGQQVTLSCSPISGHRSVSWYQQTPGQGLQFLFEYFSETQRNKGNFPGRFSGRQFSNSRSEMNVSTLELGDSALYLCASKNLSGEGSGANVLTFGAGSRLTVL.

This chain links TRBV7-7 with TRBJ2-2; 7 positions agree with TRBD2. Losses at the gene ends were 5 bases for V and 5 bases for J; bases not matched to a gene: 8. Germline V gene lookup returns CDR1 SSHAT and CDR2 FNYEAQ (reference sequence). This CDR3 contains 15 residues. CDR3 amino acids: CASSQIGGNTGELFF. CDR3 coding DNA: TGTGCCAGCAGCCAAATCGGGGGGAATACCGGGGAGCTGTTTTTT.

The J gene is TRBJ2-3, the V gene TRBV7-2; D possibly corresponds to TRBD1 (6 bases). The CDR3 runs to 14 residues. Trimming pared 5 bases from V and 2 bases from J, leaving 11 bases between. Germline V gives CDR1 SGHTA, CDR2 FQGNSA. The CDR3 loop reads CASSKGTSTDTQYF. DNA for the CDR3: TGTGCCAGCAGCAAAGGGACATCCACAGATACGCAGTATTTT.